This T cell receptor (beta chain) came from a study of blood T cells in healthy people across ages. PCR was performed a second time for roughly 7 to 12 cycles using a sample-barcoded 5' primer and a J-beta primer mix. TCRdb reanalysed the 5' RACE reads using MiXCR and keeps one entry per CDR3 protein. The table has 1,300,000 or so distinct CDR3 sequences, 55% to 75% seen once. Isolated PBMCs totaled at least 6 million in each sample. Germline-derived CDR1 and CDR2 are LGHNA and YNFKEQ. The CDR3 has 13 residues. The clonotype comes from a man aged 18 to 30 in good health. Sequencing input: blood. This chain uses TRBV4-2 with TRBJ2-7; no definite D call. TRBJ2-4 matches the DNA end more closely, so the J call is doubtful. The CDR3 coding sequence is TGTGCCAGCAGCCAAGAGGTTACGGACATTCAGTACTTC. Translation gives CASSQEVTDIQYF.